The 2 T cell receptor beta chains given below trace back to one sample, sequenced in a study of radiotherapy plus CTLA-4 blockade in lung cancer. Profiling relied on immunoSEQ multiplex PCR, and the TCRdb table lists in-frame clones only, not all of them. Of about 66,000 clones listed, roughly four fifths were seen once; the top ten hold less than 5%. Here the sequenced sample was peripheral blood, taken from a patient treated with radiotherapy plus ipilimumab. Receptors were obtained from a human donor with non-small cell lung cancer who had a partial response to radiotherapy plus ipilimumab.

This chain joins TRBV6-5 and TRBJ2-5; 8 bases map to TRBD1. The CDR3 loop spans 14 amino acids. V lost 5 bases and J lost 2; bases outside the gene matches: 4. Per germline, CDR1 MNHEY and CDR2 SVGAGI. The CDR3 coding sequence is TGTGCCAGCAGTAAGCGGACAGGGCAAGAGACCCAGTACTTC. Protein: CASSKRTGQETQYF.

V usage is TRBV15 and J usage is TRBJ2-5, with TRBD1 as a possible D gene (6 bases). Trimming pared 3 bases from V and 4 bases from J, leaving 9 bases between. Germline V gene data show CDR1 as LNHNV and CDR2 as YYDKDF (reference sequence). This CDR3 is 13 amino acids long. CDR3 protein: CATSSQQGETQYF. CDR3 DNA sequence: TGTGCCACCAGCAGTCAACAGGGAGAGACCCAGTACTTC.